This entry lists 30 T cell receptor beta chains sequenced from one sample in a study of beta chain features in type 1 diabetes. The entirety of the isolated RNA underwent reverse transcription, so expressed TCRB transcripts were sequenced. TCRdb's copy holds only in-frame clones and misses some; the assay was immunoSEQ multiplex PCR. The sample lists about 900,000 clones, 15% to 20% occurring once. Sequenced input: naive CD4+ T cells from blood. All receptors come from a woman younger than 30 in good health.

This chain connects TRBV5-1 to TRBJ2-7; D gene uncertain. The CDR3 contains 15 residues. Deletions cut 0 bases from V and 2 bases from J, with 12 bases between. The germline V gene encodes CDR1 SGHRS and CDR2 YFSETQ. The CDR3 bases are TGCGCCAGCAGCTTGGTTCCGAGCGAGGCCTACGAGCAGTACTTC. Translation gives CASSLVPSEAYEQYF.

V is TRBV11-2 and J is TRBJ2-7; the D call may be TRBD1 or TRBD2 (5 bases each). V shed 2 bases and J shed 3 bases, with 14 bases lying between them. Germline-derived CDR1 and CDR2 are SGHAT and FQNNGV. The CDR3 length is 15 residues. The CDR3 coding sequence is TGTGCCAGCAGCTTATTTGGGACGGAACTCTACGAGCAGTACTTC. Translated, it gives CASSLFGTELYEQYF.

This clone turned up a few times. The CDR3 DNA sequence: TGTGCCAGCAGCGGGGGCCGAGGGGGCACCGGGGAGCTGTTTTTT. Amino acid sequence: CASSGGRGGTGELFF. The genes are TRBV9 and TRBJ2-2; tentatively, D is TRBD1 (6 bases). Germline-derived CDR1 and CDR2 are SGDLS and YYNGEE. The CDR3 has 15 residues. Trimming left V 3 bases short and J 4 bases short, with 13 bases between. Filled out from reference TRBV9 and TRBJ2-2, the complete variable domain reads DSGVTQTPKHLITATGQRVTLRCSPRSGDLSVYWYQQSLDQGLQFLIQYYNGEERAKGNILERFSAQQFPDLHSELNLSSLELGDSALYFCASSGGRGGTGELFFGEGSRLTVL.

This clone has only a few counts. One end of the junction does not line up with germline, which may come from a read error. V usage is TRBV28 and J usage is TRBJ2-5; 9 nucleotides line up with TRBD1. CDR3 size: 16 residues. Looked up from germline, CDR1 is MDHEN and CDR2 is SYDVKM. Written as DNA, the CDR3 is TGTGCCAGTAGTTTGGGAGGGACAGGGACGTTCGGGACCCAGTACTTC. Its translation: CASSLGGTGTFGTQYF.

This clone turned up a few times. The chain is built from TRBV4-2 and TRBJ1-5, with 7 bases identical to TRBD1. The germline gives CDR1 LGHNA, CDR2 YNFKEQ. CDR3 length equals 18 residues. After removal of 5 bases from V and 0 bases from J, the junction contained 13 bases not matched to a gene. The chain's CDR3 is CASSRVHSGTDSNQPQHF. The CDR3 nucleotides read TGTGCCAGCAGCAGGGTTCATTCCGGGACAGATAGCAATCAGCCCCAGCATTTT.

Concerning this clone: The sample has other DNA sequences that encode this CDR3 too. This rearrangement joins TRBV28 to TRBJ2-3; D gene unclear. The CDR3 totals 12 residues. The V gene's germline CDR1 is MDHEN and CDR2 SYDVKM. V lost 4 bases, J lost 4 bases, and 6 bases lay in between. The chain's CDR3 is CASSSVSDTQYF. The DNA for the CDR3 is TGTGCCAGCAGTTCGGTTTCAGATACGCAGTATTTT. The full variable domain, in which reference TRBV28 and TRBJ2-3 provide the parts outside the CDR3, is DVKVTQSSRYLVKRTGEKVFLECVQDMDHENMFWYRQDPGLGLRLIYFSYDVKMKEKGDIPEGYSVSREKKERFSLILESASTNQTSMYLCASSSVSDTQYFGPGTRLTVL.

This clone was observed a handful of times. Other DNA sequences within the sample encode an identical CDR3. The chain links TRBV19 to TRBJ2-1; 7 bases are a match to TRBD1. V lost 2 bases and J lost 5; bases outside the gene matches: 3. There are 14 residues in the CDR3. Per germline, CDR1 LNHDA and CDR2 SQIVND (reference sequence). CDR3 in amino acids: CASSIKQGHNEQFF. In DNA, the CDR3 is TGTGCCAGTAGTATAAAACAGGGGCACAATGAGCAGTTCTTC.

This clone has more than one count but fewer than ten. The chain carries TRBV7-2 and TRBJ2-2, with D perhaps assigned TRBD1 or TRBD2 (5 bases each). The CDR3 runs 18 residues. V was pared by 5 bases and J by 4 bases, with 23 bases between. The germline CDR1 and CDR2 sequences are SGHTA and FQGNSA. DNA of the CDR3: TGTGCCAGCAGCACCCGACCATGGGGGTCCGGTTTCACCGGGGAGCTGTTTTTT. It translates to CASSTRPWGSGFTGELFF. Supplemented by reference TRBV7-2 and TRBJ2-2, the full variable domain reads GAGVSQSPSNKVTEKGKDVELRCDPISGHTALYWYRQSLGQGLEFLIYFQGNSAPDKSGLPSDRFSAERTGGSVSTLTIQRTQQEDSAVYLCASSTRPWGSGFTGELFFGEGSRLTVL.

The chain carries TRBV6-6 and TRBJ2-6; D unclear. Trimming stripped 4 bases from V and 0 bases from J, with 7 bases between. This CDR3 spans 15 amino acids. Germline lookup yields CDR1 MNHNY and CDR2 SVGAGI (reference sequence). The CDR3, as DNA: TGTGCCAGCAGTTTTAGGTCCTCTGGGGCCAACGTCCTGACTTTC. It codes for CASSFRSSGANVLTF.

This clone was counted a few times. The chain is built from TRBV6-5 and TRBJ2-7; either TRBD1 or TRBD2 may supply D (5 bases each). The germline V gene has CDR1 MNHEY and CDR2 SVGAGI. Trimming removed 0 bases from V and 1 base from J, with 13 bases in between. This CDR3 is built from 16 residues. The CDR3 protein is CASSYSGASGSYEQYF. The CDR3 nucleotides read TGTGCCAGCAGTTACTCAGGGGCGTCGGGGTCCTACGAGCAGTACTTC.

This clone has just a few counts. This chain uses TRBV7-9 with TRBJ2-7; D possibly matches TRBD1 or TRBD2 (5 bases each). V was trimmed by 2 bases and J by 8 bases, leaving 13 bases between them. Germline V gives CDR1 SEHNR, CDR2 FQNEAQ (reference sequence). The CDR3 has 13 residues. This CDR3 is CASSLTGTGQQYF. In DNA, the CDR3 is TGTGCCAGCAGCTTAACAGGCACGGGACAGCAGTACTTC.

The sample holds a few counts of this clone. The genes are TRBV28 and TRBJ2-1; 9 positions agree with TRBD2. CDR3 size: 18 residues. The germline V gene has CDR1 MDHEN and CDR2 SYDVKM. Trimming took 4 bases from V and 3 from J; bases not matched to a gene: 13. The CDR3, as DNA: TGTGCCAGCAGTTCCATATATGGGCGGGAGGGTGGCTACAATGAGCAGTTCTTC. Its translation is CASSSIYGREGGYNEQFF.

The chain uses TRBV28 and TRBJ1-1; TRBD1 is a possible D gene (5 bases). Trimming shortened V by 5 bases and J by 1 base, and 8 bases separated the two germline ends. The CDR3 runs to 13 residues. CDR1 and CDR2 (germline): MDHEN, SYDVKM. The CDR3 DNA reads as TGTGCCAGCAGTCGGCAGGGGAACACTGAAGCTTTCTTT. Translating gives CASSRQGNTEAFF.

The table lists this clone with a few counts. CDR3 sequence reads: CASSLAGGIERGSFVSGELFF. The CDR3 coding sequence is TGTGCCAGCAGCTTAGCAGGAGGAATTGAACGGGGGTCCTTCGTCTCCGGGGAGCTGTTTTTT. This chain connects TRBV13 to TRBJ2-2; D possibly corresponds to TRBD2 (6 bases). CDR3 length: 21 residues. Looked up from germline, CDR1 is PRHDT and CDR2 is FYEKMQ (reference sequence). The V gene lost 1 base and the J gene lost 6 bases, with 30 bases spanning the gap.

This clone was counted between two and nine times. V usage is TRBV5-6 and J usage is TRBJ2-3, with D hard to call. Trimming took 4 bases from V and 2 from J, leaving 17 bases between them. Germline assignment: CDR1 SGHDT and CDR2 YYEEEE. The CDR3 has 16 residues. The CDR3 DNA reads TGTGCCAGCAGCGTGTCCGCGTCGAGGTCCACAGATACGCAGTATTTT. Its translation: CASSVSASRSTDTQYF.

Here the CDR3 DNA reads TGTGCCAGCAGTGGATTCCCTAGCGGAAGAAACAATGAGCAGTTCTTC. Amino acids: CASSGFPSGRNNEQFF. The rearrangement uses TRBV6-1 and TRBJ2-1; 7 positions agree with TRBD2. The CDR3 consists of 16 residues. The V and J ends lost 4 bases and 5 bases, in that order; junction bases with no gene match: 11. CDR1 and CDR2 from the germline V gene are MNHNS and SASEGT.

This clone was observed a few times. The chain is built from TRBV5-4 and TRBJ2-5; tentative D call: TRBD2 (5 bases). CDR1 is SGHNT and CDR2 is YYREEE in the germline V gene (reference sequence). CDR3 length: 14 amino acids. V lost 4 bases to trimming and J lost 5 bases, with 15 bases between them. The CDR3 coding sequence is TGTGCCAGCAGCCCGGGCGGGCGGACGGAGACCCAGTACTTC. Amino acids: CASSPGGRTETQYF.

The chain recombines TRBV4-1 with TRBJ1-4, with D possibly matching TRBD1 (5 bases). Germline lookup yields CDR1 MGHRA and CDR2 YSYEKL. The CDR3 contains 18 residues. V was pared by 1 base and J by 8 bases, with 23 bases between. CDR3 sequence reads: CASSQGRPGQGGYEKLFF. The CDR3 DNA is TGCGCCAGCAGCCAAGGCCGCCCAGGGCAGGGAGGTTACGAAAAACTGTTTTTT.

This rearrangement joins TRBV27 to TRBJ2-4; 7 bases line up with TRBD2. V gave up 7 bases and J gave up 1 base; unmatched junction bases: 1. CDR3 length: 13 residues. Germline values: CDR1 MNHEY, CDR2 SMNVEV (reference sequence). The CDR3, as DNA: TGTGCCAGCACCGGGAGGGCCAAAAACATTCAGTACTTC. Protein: CASTGRAKNIQYF.

The gene calls are TRBV10-3 and TRBJ1-5; D is unresolved. The germline CDR1 and CDR2 sequences are ENHRY and SYGVKD. This CDR3 has 14 residues. Deletions cut 6 bases from V and 2 bases from J, with 11 bases between. This chain's CDR3 is CAIREASGNQPQHF. The CDR3 nucleotides read TGTGCCATCAGGGAGGCTTCGGGCAATCAGCCCCAGCATTTT.

The V call is TRBV29-1, the J call TRBJ2-1; unclear D gene. The germline V gene encodes CDR1 SQVTM and CDR2 ANQGSEA. The CDR3 runs to 14 residues. Trimming stripped 3 bases from V and 0 bases from J, with 9 bases between. In nucleotides, the CDR3 is TGCAGCGTTGAGGGCCCCGTCTCCTACAATGAGCAGTTCTTC. Protein: CSVEGPVSYNEQFF.

V gene TRBV9 combines with J gene TRBJ2-7; 7 bases match TRBD1. The V segment lost 1 base and the J segment 3 bases; nucleotides outside the gene matches: 7. The CDR3 totals 15 residues. Germline V CDR1 and CDR2: SGDLS, YYNGEE. The CDR3 loop reads CASSVTGTEGYEQYF. DNA for the CDR3: TGTGCCAGCAGCGTAACCGGGACAGAAGGCTACGAGCAGTACTTC.

The chain is built from TRBV28 and TRBJ1-2; TRBD1 might be the D (5 bases). The ends were cut back, 10 bases at V and 7 bases at J, with 13 bases in the middle. The CDR3 has 11 residues. The V gene's germline CDR1 is MDHEN and CDR2 SYDVKM. CDR3 DNA sequence: TGTGCCACCAGGTCCGGGGGTGGCTACACCTTC. This codes for CATRSGGGYTF.

The rearrangement joins TRBV7-8 to TRBJ1-4; TRBD1 agrees at 7 bases. This CDR3 is built from 14 residues. V was pared by 4 bases and J by 8 bases, with 7 bases of the junction left unmatched. Germline CDR1 SGHVS, CDR2 FQNEAQ. The CDR3 bases are TGTGCCAGCAGCTATGACAGGGTTGTGGAAAAACTGTTTTTT. Protein sequence: CASSYDRVVEKLFF.

V and J are TRBV27 and TRBJ2-1; weak D call: TRBD1 (6 bases). Germline values: CDR1 MNHEY, CDR2 SMNVEV (reference sequence). CDR3 length equals 15 residues. V gave up 7 bases and J gave up 3 bases, with 16 bases separating them. In nucleotides, the CDR3 is TGTGCCAGCAAGGTTATAGGGGACATCTACAATGAGCAGTTCTTC. Translating it yields CASKVIGDIYNEQFF.

The chain uses TRBV27 and TRBJ1-4, with a tentative D call TRBD1 (6 bases). This CDR3 contains 13 residues. Per the germline V gene, CDR1 is MNHEY and CDR2 is SMNVEV (reference sequence). Trimming removed 7 bases at V and 3 bases at J, with 9 bases between. Here the CDR3 DNA reads TGTGCCAGCATGAGGGGGGCTAATGAAAAACTGTTTTTT. It yields the protein CASMRGANEKLFF.

This clone was counted between two and nine times. CDR3 region: CASSYGTGTEKLFF. The CDR3 coding sequence is TGTGCCAGCAGCTACGGGACAGGGACTGAAAAACTGTTTTTT. The gene calls are TRBV5-6 and TRBJ1-4, with 9 positions matching TRBD1. CDR1 and CDR2 from the germline V gene are SGHDT and YYEEEE. This CDR3 is built from 14 residues. The junction had 4 bases not matched to a gene; V was cut back by 3 bases and J by 7 bases. The full variable domain, with the rest looked up from reference TRBV5-6 and TRBJ1-4, is DAGVTQSPTHLIKTRGQQVTLRCSPKSGHDTVSWYQQALGQGPQFIFQYYEEEERQRGNFPDRFSGHQFPNYSSELNVNALLLGDSALYLCASSYGTGTEKLFFGSGTQLSVL.

This clone showed up just a few times. One end of the junction is discordant with germline, which a read error may explain. The chain has TRBV7-7 and TRBJ2-5; D not certain. From germline, CDR1 is SSHAT and CDR2 FNYEAQ (reference sequence). The CDR3 is made up of 18 amino acids. The CDR3 region is CASSLRPPGSFKEETQYF. The CDR3 DNA follows: TGTGCTAGCAGCCTACGCCCTCCGGGTAGCTTCAAGGAAGAGACCCAGTACTTC.

The chain recombines TRBV4-3 with TRBJ1-2; no definite D call. V lost 0 bases and J lost 1, with 6 bases in between. This CDR3 spans 14 amino acids. Germline values: CDR1 LGHNA, CDR2 YSLEER. This CDR3 reads CASSQEHINYGYTF. DNA for the CDR3: TGCGCCAGCAGCCAAGAGCACATTAACTATGGCTACACCTTC.

This clone was recorded a few times. The chain is built from TRBV4-1 and TRBJ2-5; perhaps D is TRBD1 or TRBD2 (5 bases each). V was trimmed by 4 bases and J by 1 base, leaving 7 bases between them. The CDR3 has 13 amino acids. Germline V lookup: CDR1 MGHRA, CDR2 YSYEKL. The CDR3 DNA reads as TGCGCCAGCAGCCTGGGGGTCCAAGAGACCCAGTACTTC. Translation gives CASSLGVQETQYF.